This T cell receptor beta chain was identified during a study of shared clonotypes between healthy human individuals. Study-wide background: A few men and a couple of women, aged 18 to 49, were donors.

Naive CD8 cells lacked CD45RO and underwent positive selection for CCR7, leaving out terminally differentiated effector memory CD45RA+ cells. As handled by the study authors: From ImmunoSEQ came sequences covering only the junction and carrying no quality scores, so filtering differed. TCRdb keeps only in-frame clones here, not all; method: immunoSEQ multiplex PCR. V, J and clone size were drawn from that table, and D and trimming were deduced from the DNA. The table records about 2.1 million clones, roughly 93% of them present only once. Material for sequencing was naive CD8+ T cells from PBMCs. This receptor was obtained from a man aged 18 to 35 in good health. Some clones in this sample may be carry-over from other donors' samples.

CDR3 protein: CASSYSGTGFGEQYF. The CDR3 DNA reads as TGTGCCAGCAGTTACTCGGGGACAGGGTTCGGTGAGCAGTACTTC. The chain employs TRBV6-6 and TRBJ2-7; TRBD1 aligns across 9 bases. J was trimmed by 7 bases and V by 0 bases; bases with no gene match: 7. The CDR3 contains 15 residues. Germline V gene data show CDR1 as MNHNY and CDR2 as SVGAGI (reference sequence).